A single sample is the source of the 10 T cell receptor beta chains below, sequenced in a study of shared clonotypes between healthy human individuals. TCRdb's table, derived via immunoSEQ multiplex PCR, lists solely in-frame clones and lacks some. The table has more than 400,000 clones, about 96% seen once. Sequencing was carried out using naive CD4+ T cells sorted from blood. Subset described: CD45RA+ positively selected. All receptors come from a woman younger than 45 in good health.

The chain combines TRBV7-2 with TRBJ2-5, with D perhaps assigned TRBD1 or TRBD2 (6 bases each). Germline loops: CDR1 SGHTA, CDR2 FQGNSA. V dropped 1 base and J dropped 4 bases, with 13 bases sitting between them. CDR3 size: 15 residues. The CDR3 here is CASSLEGGRVETQYF. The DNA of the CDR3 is TGTGCCAGCAGCTTAGAGGGGGGTAGGGTAGAGACCCAGTACTTC.

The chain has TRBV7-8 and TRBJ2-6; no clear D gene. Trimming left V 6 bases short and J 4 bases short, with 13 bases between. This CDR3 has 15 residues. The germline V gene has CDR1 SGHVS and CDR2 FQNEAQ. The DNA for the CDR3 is TGTGCCAGCAGACACCCGAGAGACGGGGCCAACGTCCTGACTTTC. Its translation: CASRHPRDGANVLTF.

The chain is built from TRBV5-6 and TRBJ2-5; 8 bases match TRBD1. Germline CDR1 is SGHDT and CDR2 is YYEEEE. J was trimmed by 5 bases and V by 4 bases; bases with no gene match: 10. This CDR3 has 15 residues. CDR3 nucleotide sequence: TGTGCCAGCAGCGTTGGGGGCAGGGGGCTCGAGACCCAGTACTTC. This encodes CASSVGGRGLETQYF.

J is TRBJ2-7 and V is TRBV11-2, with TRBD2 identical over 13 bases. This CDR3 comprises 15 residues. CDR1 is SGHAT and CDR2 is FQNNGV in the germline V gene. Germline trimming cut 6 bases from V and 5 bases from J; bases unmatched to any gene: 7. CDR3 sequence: CASRPLAGGPHEQYF. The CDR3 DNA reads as TGTGCCAGCAGGCCACTAGCGGGAGGGCCTCACGAGCAGTACTTC.

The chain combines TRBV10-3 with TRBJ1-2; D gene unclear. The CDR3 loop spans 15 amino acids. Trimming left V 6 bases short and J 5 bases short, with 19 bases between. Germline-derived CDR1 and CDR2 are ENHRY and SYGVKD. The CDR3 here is CAISDPHRAPYGYTF. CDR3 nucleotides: TGTGCCATCAGCGACCCCCACCGTGCTCCGTATGGCTACACCTTC.

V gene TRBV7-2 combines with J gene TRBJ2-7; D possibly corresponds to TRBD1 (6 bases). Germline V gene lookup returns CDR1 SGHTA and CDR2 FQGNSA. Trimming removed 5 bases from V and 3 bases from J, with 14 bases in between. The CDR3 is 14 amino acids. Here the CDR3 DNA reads TGTGCCAGCAGCCAGACAGGTTCTAACTACGAGCAGTACTTC. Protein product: CASSQTGSNYEQYF.

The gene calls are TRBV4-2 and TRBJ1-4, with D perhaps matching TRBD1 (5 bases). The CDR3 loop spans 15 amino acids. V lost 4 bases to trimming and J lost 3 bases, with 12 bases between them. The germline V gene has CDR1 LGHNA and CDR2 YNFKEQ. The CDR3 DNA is TGTGCCAGCAGCCTCGAGGGGTCCGCTAATGAAAAACTGTTTTTT. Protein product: CASSLEGSANEKLFF.

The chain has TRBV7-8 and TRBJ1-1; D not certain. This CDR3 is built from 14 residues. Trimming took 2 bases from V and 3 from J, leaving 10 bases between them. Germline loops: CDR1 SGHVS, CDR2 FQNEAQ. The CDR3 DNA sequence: TGTGCCAGCAGCTTACGGAGCGTCTACACTGAAGCTTTCTTT. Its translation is CASSLRSVYTEAFF.

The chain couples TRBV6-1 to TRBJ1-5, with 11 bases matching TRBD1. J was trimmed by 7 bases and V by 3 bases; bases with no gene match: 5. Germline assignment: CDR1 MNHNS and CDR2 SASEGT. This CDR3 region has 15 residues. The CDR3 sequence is CASSDGTGGHQPQHF. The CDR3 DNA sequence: TGTGCCAGCAGTGATGGGACAGGGGGTCACCAGCCCCAGCATTTT.

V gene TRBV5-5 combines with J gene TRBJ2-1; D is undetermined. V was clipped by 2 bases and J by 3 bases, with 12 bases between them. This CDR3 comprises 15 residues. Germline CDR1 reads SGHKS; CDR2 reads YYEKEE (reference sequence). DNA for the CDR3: TGTGCCAGCAGCTTTCCCATAGTCGTCTACAATGAGCAGTTCTTC. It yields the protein CASSFPIVVYNEQFF.